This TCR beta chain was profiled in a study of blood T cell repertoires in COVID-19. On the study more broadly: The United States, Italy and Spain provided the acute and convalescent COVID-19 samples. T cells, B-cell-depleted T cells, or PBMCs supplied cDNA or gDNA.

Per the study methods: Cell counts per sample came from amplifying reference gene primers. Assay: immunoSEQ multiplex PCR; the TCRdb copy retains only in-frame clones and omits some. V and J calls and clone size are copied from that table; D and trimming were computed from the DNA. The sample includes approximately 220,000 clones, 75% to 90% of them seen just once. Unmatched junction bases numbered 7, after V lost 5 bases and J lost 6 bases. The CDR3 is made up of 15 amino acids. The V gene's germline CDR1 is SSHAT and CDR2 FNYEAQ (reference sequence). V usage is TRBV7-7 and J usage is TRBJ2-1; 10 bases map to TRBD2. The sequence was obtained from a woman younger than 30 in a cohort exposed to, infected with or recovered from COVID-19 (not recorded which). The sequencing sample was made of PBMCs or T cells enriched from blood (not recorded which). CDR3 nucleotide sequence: TGTGCCAGCAGCCCCTGGACTAGCGGTGGCAATGAGCAGTTCTTC. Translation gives CASSPWTSGGNEQFF.